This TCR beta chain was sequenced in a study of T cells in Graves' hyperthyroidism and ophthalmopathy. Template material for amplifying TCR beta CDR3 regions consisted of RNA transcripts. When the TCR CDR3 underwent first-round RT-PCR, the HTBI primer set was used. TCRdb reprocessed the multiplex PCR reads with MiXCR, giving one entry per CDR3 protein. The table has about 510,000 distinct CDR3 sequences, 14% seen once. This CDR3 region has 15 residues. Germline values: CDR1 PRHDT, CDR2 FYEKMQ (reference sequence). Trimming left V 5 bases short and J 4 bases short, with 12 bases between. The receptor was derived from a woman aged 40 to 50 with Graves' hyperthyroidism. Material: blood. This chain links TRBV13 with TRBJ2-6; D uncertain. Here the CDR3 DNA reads TGTGCCAGCAGCGGTGGGTTGTTAGGGGCCAACGTCCTGACTTTC. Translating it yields CASSGGLLGANVLTF. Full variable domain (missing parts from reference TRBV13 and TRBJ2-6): AAGVIQSPRHLIKEKRETATLKCYPIPRHDTVYWYQQGPGQDPQFLISFYEKMQSDKGSIPDRFSAQQFSDYHSELNMSSLELGDSALYFCASSGGLLGANVLTFGAGSRLTVL.